This T cell receptor beta chain was found in a study of T cell repertoires in cytomegalovirus infection. Study summary: Matching HLA type, along with CMV infection, was indicated by public TCR beta signatures. Notes on the study in general: Clonotypes of TCR beta that were HLA-C-restricted and CMV-specific dominated the ex vivo response. Individuals carrying CMV plus the relevant HLA were identified by cumulative frequency of public TCR beta families.

Concerning this clonotype: The antigen remains unidentified.

Germline V CDR1 and CDR2: SGHRS, YFSETQ. V lost 0 bases and J 1 base, leaving 6 bases between the germline ends. CDR3 size: 14 residues. Each CDR3 protein gets one entry after TCRdb re-called the reads with MiXCR. The table includes 300,000 to 400,000 distinct CDR3 sequences, 25% to 35% detected once. This chain links TRBV5-1 with TRBJ2-3, with D unresolved. Sequenced material: cultured PBMCs, taken from culture after CMV antigen stimulation. The sequence was collected from a human donor in good health (CMV status not recorded). Some clones in this sample may be carry-over from other donors' samples. The DNA of the CDR3 is TGCGCCAGCAGCTTGGCGGTTCGCACAGATACGCAGTATTTT. It encodes CASSLAVRTDTQYF.